The rows below give T cell receptor beta chains drawn from one sample of a study of blood T cells in healthy people across ages. Each CDR3 protein gets one entry after TCRdb re-called the 5' RACE reads with MiXCR. The sample holds about 1.6 million distinct CDR3 sequences, about 32% seen once. The sequencing input was blood. Receptors originate from a woman aged 25-40 years in good health. The conserved cysteine and the conserved F or W are not part of the CDR3 here. Each record gives: V gene, J gene, D gene, CDR3 protein. A D gene is named only where the DNA matches it firmly.

>TRBV4-1|TRBJ1-2|.
ASSQDGYGYT
>TRBV20-1|TRBJ2-3|TRBD1
SARGGQGKPDTQY
>TRBV20-1|TRBJ2-3|TRBD2
SAPPGEGRVDTQY
>TRBV20-1|TRBJ2-5|.
SATELTGPEGETQY
>TRBV7-9|TRBJ1-2|.
ASTLWGDPYGYT
>TRBV19|TRBJ2-3|.
ASTFSREDTQY
>TRBV20-1|TRBJ2-1|TRBD2
SARDPQSASGEYNEQF
>TRBV3-1|TRBJ2-5|TRBD1
ASSQRQGAYQETQY
>TRBV29-1|TRBJ2-3|.
SVSLAGTDTQY
>TRBV7-2|TRBJ2-3|TRBD2
ASSLTAGGHADTQY
>TRBV4-1|TRBJ2-7|.
ASSQVGAGKVEQY
>TRBV7-8|TRBJ1-1|.
ASSLAGAGSAF
>TRBV20-1|TRBJ1-2|TRBD1
SATDRDDYGYT
>TRBV2|TRBJ1-5|.
ASADSYSNQPQH
>TRBV28|TRBJ2-1|TRBD1
ASSLDRGRSFNEQF
>TRBV7-8|TRBJ1-2|TRBD1
AVSRGTGGFYGYT
>TRBV6-5|TRBJ2-1|TRBD2
ASGRTSLGAYNEQF
>TRBV4-2|TRBJ1-4|TRBD1
ASSQSPGQYNEKLF
>TRBV4-2|TRBJ2-1|TRBD2
ASSQDWAGEYDEQF
>TRBV20-1|TRBJ1-1|.
SASYSGRGDTEAF
>TRBV28|TRBJ1-2|TRBD1
ASSPPSTGRYGYT
>TRBV10-3|TRBJ2-1|TRBD1
AISDPAETGGSTQF
>TRBV29-1|TRBJ1-2|TRBD1
SAIQGAGYT
>TRBV27|TRBJ2-7|TRBD1
ASSPRDRPYEGQY
>TRBV11-2|TRBJ2-3|.
ASSAGSRDTQY
>TRBV18|.|.
ASSRFGEVEQY
>TRBV4-2|TRBJ2-1|TRBD2
ASSPLAGGPGEQF
>TRBV7-2|TRBJ2-3|TRBD1
ASSTWTGTRTDTQY
>TRBV7-9|TRBJ2-7|.
ASSENGGSEQY
>TRBV25-1|TRBJ2-7|TRBD1
ASSPPQGSWDEQY
>TRBV27|TRBJ2-1|.
ASSLNRGIGPDEQF
>TRBV2|TRBJ2-1|TRBD2
ASSSRRGGTDEQF
>TRBV10-2|TRBJ2-7|TRBD1
ASGTGNSYEQY
>TRBV6-6|TRBJ2-7|.
ASSFLGSCEQY
>TRBV10-3|TRBJ2-7|.
AISESAGGMGGQY
>TRBV10-3|TRBJ1-5|TRBD1
AISDRDRVAGQPQH
>TRBV7-9|TRBJ2-5|.
ASSLTGIQETQY